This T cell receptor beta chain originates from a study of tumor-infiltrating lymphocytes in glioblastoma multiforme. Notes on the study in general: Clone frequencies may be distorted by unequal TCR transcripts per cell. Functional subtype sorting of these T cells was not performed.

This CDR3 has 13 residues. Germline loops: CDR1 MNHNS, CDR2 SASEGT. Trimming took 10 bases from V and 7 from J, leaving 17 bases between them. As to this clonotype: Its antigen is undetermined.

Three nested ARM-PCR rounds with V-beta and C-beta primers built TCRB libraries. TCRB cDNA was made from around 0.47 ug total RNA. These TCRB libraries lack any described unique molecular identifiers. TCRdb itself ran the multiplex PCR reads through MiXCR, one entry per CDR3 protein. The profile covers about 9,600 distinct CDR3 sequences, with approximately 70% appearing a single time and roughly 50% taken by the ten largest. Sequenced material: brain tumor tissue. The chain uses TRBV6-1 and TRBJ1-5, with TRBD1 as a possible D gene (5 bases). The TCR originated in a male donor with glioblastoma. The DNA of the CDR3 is TGTGCCAACGAGGCAGGGAAGGGACAGCCCCAGCATTTT. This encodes CANEAGKGQPQHF.